A selection of T cell receptor beta chains follows, all from one sample in a study of beta chain features in type 1 diabetes. Assay: immunoSEQ multiplex PCR; the TCRdb copy retains only in-frame clones and omits some. Here the sample spans some 150,000 clones, 48% being singletons. The sample was Tregs from blood. All receptors derive from a man younger than 35 in good health. The CDR3 runs from the conserved cysteine through the conserved F or W. A D gene is named only where the DNA matches it firmly. Size is omitted from some rows. Given values are once, few, many or a class for expanded clones.

TRBJ2-1,.,TRBV7-9,.,CASSSKAPGTYNEQFF,TGTGCCAGCAGCTCCAAAGCCCCAGGGACCTACAATGAGCAGTTCTTC
TRBJ2-1,TRBD1,TRBV7-9,.,CASSNRQGEFF,TGTGCCAGCAGCAACCGACAGGGGGAGTTCTTC
TRBJ1-5,.,TRBV4-2,few,CASSQESQEPQHF,TGTGCCAGCAGCCAAGAGAGTCAGGAGCCCCAGCATTTT
TRBJ2-2,TRBD1,TRBV5-1,few,CASSFGTGFAGELFF,TGCGCCAGCAGCTTCGGGACAGGGTTCGCCGGGGAGCTGTTTTTT
TRBJ2-3,.,TRBV4-2,.,CASSRVASARDTQYF,TGTGCCAGCAGTCGGGTGGCCTCGGCGAGAGATACGCAGTATTTT
TRBJ2-1,TRBD1,TRBV30,.,CAWSVLDRFGEQFF,TGTGCCTGGAGTGTACTGGACAGGTTCGGTGAGCAGTTCTTC
TRBJ2-2,TRBD2,TRBV7-3,few,CASSLIGGSTGELFF,TGTGCCAGCAGCTTAATCGGGGGGTCCACCGGGGAGCTGTTTTTT
TRBJ2-2,.,TRBV7-9,.,CASSLRTASTGELFF,TGTGCCAGCAGCTTAAGGACAGCTAGCACCGGGGAGCTGTTTTTT
TRBJ1-2,TRBD1,TRBV28,.,CASSLGRGESF,TGTGCCAGCAGTTTAGGCAGGGGGGAGTCCTTC
TRBJ1-6,.,TRBV7-9,.,CASSLRGLDSPLHF,TGTGCCAGCAGCTTAAGGGGGTTGGATTCACCCCTCCACTTT
TRBJ2-7,TRBD1,TRBV7-9,.,CASSLRQGRDEQYF,TGTGCCAGCAGCTTACGACAGGGTCGTGACGAGCAGTACTTC
TRBJ1-5,.,TRBV6-1,few,CASSESGNSNQPQHF,TGTGCCAGCAGTGAGTCGGGTAATAGCAATCAGCCCCAGCATTTT
TRBJ1-5,.,TRBV19,.,CASSITWGDQPQHF,TGTGCCAGTAGTATCACTTGGGGCGATCAGCCCCAGCATTTT
TRBJ1-1,TRBD1,TRBV5-5,few,CASSSSALDRGWAEAFF,TGTGCCAGCAGCTCCTCAGCCCTGGACAGGGGGTGGGCTGAAGCTTTCTTT
TRBJ2-1,.,TRBV7-9,.,CASSLRGSSYNEQFF,TGTGCCAGCAGCTTAAGGGGCAGCTCCTACAATGAGCAGTTCTTC
TRBJ2-5,TRBD2,TRBV5-7,.,CASSLHRNKTGGQETQYF,TGTGCCAGCAGCTTGCATCGAAACAAAACGGGGGGCCAAGAGACCCAGTACTTC
TRBJ1-1,.,TRBV2,.,CASSDQSNTEAFF,TGTGCCAGCAGTGACCAGTCGAACACTGAAGCTTTCTTT
TRBJ2-7,.,TRBV7-2,few,CASSLAEGIGEQYF,TGTGCCAGCAGCTTAGCGGAGGGCATCGGCGAGCAGTACTTC
TRBJ2-4,TRBD1,TRBV7-2,.,CASSWGPTGGRNIQYF,TGTGCCAGCAGCTGGGGACCGACAGGGGGGAGGAACATTCAGTACTTC
TRBJ2-5,TRBD2,TRBV7-7,few,CASSLGTSGQETQYF,TGTGCTAGCAGCTTAGGGACTAGCGGACAAGAGACCCAGTACTTC
TRBJ2-7,TRBD1,TRBV9,.,CASSVDATGLSYEQYF,TGTGCCAGCAGCGTAGATGCGACAGGGCTATCCTACGAGCAGTACTTC
TRBJ1-1,.,TRBV30,.,CAWSVRRNTEAFF,TGTGCCTGGAGTGTACGTAGGAACACTGAAGCTTTCTTT
TRBJ2-2,TRBD1,TRBV5-1,.,CASSLWRTHRGDYTGELFF,TGCGCCAGCAGCTTGTGGCGGACCCACAGGGGGGATTACACCGGGGAGCTGTTTTTT
TRBJ2-3,.,TRBV29-1,.,CSVYIAAGTDTQYF,TGCAGCGTTTACATAGCGGCTGGCACAGATACGCAGTATTTT
TRBJ2-7,TRBD1,TRBV10-3,few,CAISGDRGEQYF,TGTGCCATCAGTGGGGACAGGGGCGAGCAGTACTTC
TRBJ2-2,TRBD2,TRBV5-1,few,CASSLARWVVSGEITGELFF,TGCGCCAGCAGCTTGGCCCGATGGGTCGTTAGCGGGGAAATCACCGGGGAGCTGTTTTTT
TRBJ2-3,TRBD2,TRBV7-8,.,CASRAGPKRGGATDTQYF,TGTGCCAGCAGAGCCGGTCCTAAGCGGGGAGGGGCCACAGATACGCAGTATTTT
TRBJ2-7,TRBD1,TRBV7-2,few,CASSSRTGGYEQYF,TGTGCCAGCAGCTCCCGGACAGGGGGATACGAGCAGTACTTC